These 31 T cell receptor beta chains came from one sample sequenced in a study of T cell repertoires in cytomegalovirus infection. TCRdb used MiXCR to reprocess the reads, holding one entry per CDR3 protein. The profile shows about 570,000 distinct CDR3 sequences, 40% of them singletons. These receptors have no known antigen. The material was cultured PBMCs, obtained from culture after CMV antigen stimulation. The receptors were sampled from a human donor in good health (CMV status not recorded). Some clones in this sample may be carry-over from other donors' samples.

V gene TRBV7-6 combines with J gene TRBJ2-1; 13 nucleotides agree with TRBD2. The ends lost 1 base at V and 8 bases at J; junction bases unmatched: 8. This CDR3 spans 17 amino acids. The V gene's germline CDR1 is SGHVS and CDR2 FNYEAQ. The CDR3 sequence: CASSLDTWTSGSHEQFF. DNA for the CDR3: TGTGCCAGCAGCTTAGATACTTGGACTAGCGGGAGCCATGAGCAGTTCTTC.

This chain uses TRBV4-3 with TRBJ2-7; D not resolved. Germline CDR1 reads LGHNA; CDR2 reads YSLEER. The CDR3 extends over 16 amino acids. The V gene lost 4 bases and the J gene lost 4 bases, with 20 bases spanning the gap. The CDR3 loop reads CASSPEYSAPSYEQYF. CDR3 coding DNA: TGCGCCAGCAGCCCCGAGTATTCCGCGCCCTCATACGAGCAGTACTTC.

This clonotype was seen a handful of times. CDR3 coding DNA: TGTGCCAGCAGCTTAGGGGGGGGTTGGAGTATAAGCTCCTACAATGAGCAGTTCTTC. Encoded protein: CASSLGGGWSISSYNEQFF. The chain uses TRBV7-4 and TRBJ2-1, with 7 bases identical to TRBD2. The ends lost 1 base at V and 0 bases at J; junction bases unmatched: 12. CDR3 size: 19 residues. Germline V gene sequence: CDR1 SGHVT, CDR2 SQSDAQ.

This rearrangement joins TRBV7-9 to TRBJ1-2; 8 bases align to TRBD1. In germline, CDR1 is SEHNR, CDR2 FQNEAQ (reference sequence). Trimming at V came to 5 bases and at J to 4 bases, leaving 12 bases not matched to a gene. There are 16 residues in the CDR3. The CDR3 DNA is TGTGCCAGCAGCGGGCCAAAGACAGGGGCCCCCTATGGCTACACCTTC. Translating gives CASSGPKTGAPYGYTF. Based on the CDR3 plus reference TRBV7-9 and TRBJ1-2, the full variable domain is DTGVSQNPRHKITKRGQNVTFRCDPISEHNRLYWYRQTLGQGPEFLTYFQNEAQLEKSRLLSDRFSAERPKGSFSTLEIQRTEQGDSAMYLCASSGPKTGAPYGYTFGSGTRLTVV.

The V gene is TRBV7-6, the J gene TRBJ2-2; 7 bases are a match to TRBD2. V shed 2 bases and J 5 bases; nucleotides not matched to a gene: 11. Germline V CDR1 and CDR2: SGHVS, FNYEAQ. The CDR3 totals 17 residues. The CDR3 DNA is TGTGCCAGCAGCTTAAGGTTCCGGGCGGGAGAGACCGGGGAGCTGTTTTTT. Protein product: CASSLRFRAGETGELFF.

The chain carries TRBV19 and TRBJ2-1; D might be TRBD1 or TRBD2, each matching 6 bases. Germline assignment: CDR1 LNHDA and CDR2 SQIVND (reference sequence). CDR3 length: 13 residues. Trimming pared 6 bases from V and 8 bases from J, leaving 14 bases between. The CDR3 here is CASRVGGNDEQFF. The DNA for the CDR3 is TGTGCCAGTAGGGTAGGGGGGAACGATGAGCAGTTCTTC.

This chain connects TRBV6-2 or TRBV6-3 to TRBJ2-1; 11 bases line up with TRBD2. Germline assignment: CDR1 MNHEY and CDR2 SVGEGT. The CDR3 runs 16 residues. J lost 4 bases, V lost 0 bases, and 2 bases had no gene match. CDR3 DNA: TGTGCCAGCAGTTACTCGGGACTAGCGGAGTACAATGAGCAGTTCTTC. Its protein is CASSYSGLAEYNEQFF.

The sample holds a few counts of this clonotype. As DNA, the CDR3 is TGTGCCAGCAGCTTAGGGACAGGGTGGGATACGCAGTATTTT. Translated: CASSLGTGWDTQYF. The V gene is TRBV7-2, the J gene TRBJ2-3, with 8 bases fitting TRBD1. Germline V lookup: CDR1 SGHTA, CDR2 FQGNSA. J lost 6 bases, V lost 1 base, and 3 bases had no gene match. CDR3 length: 14 amino acids.

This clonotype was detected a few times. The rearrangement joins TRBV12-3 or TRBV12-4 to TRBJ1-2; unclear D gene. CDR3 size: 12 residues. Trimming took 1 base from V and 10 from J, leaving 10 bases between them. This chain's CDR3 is CASSLGRALYTF. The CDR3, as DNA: TGTGCCAGCAGTTTAGGTCGGGCACTCTACACCTTC.

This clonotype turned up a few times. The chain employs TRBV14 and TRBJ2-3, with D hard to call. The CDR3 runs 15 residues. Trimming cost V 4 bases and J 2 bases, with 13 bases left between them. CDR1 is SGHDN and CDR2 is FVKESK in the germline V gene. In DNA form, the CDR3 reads TGTGCCAGCAGCCCTCGAATCCGACACACAGATACGCAGTATTTT. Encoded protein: CASSPRIRHTDTQYF.

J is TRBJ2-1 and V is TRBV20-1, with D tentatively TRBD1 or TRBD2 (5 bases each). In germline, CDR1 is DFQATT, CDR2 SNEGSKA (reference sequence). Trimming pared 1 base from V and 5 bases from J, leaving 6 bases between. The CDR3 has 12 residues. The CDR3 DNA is TGCAGTGCTAGAGGGGACCACAATGAGCAGTTCTTC. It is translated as CSARGDHNEQFF.

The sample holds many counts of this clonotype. The CDR3: CSVRDSNYGYTF. CDR3 nucleotide sequence: TGCAGCGTAAGGGATTCTAACTATGGCTACACCTTC. The chain carries TRBV29-1 and TRBJ1-2; no reliable D call. Germline V lookup: CDR1 SQVTM, CDR2 ANQGSEA. The CDR3 spans 12 residues. With 6 bases removed from V and 0 bases from J, the gap between germline ends came to 8 bases.

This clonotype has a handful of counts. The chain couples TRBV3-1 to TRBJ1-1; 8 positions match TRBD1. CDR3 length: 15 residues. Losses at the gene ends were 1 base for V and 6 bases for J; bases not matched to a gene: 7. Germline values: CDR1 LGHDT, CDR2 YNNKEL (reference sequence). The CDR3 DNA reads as TGTGCCAGCAGCCAAGCAAGGACAGGGCGGGCTGAAGCTTTCTTT. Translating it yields CASSQARTGRAEAFF.

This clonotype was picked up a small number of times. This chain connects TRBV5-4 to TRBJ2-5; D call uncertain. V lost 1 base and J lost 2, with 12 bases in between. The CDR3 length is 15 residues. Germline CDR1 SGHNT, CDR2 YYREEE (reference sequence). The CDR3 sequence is CASSLKVGSQETQYF. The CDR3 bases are TGTGCCAGCAGCTTGAAGGTGGGCTCACAAGAGACCCAGTACTTC.

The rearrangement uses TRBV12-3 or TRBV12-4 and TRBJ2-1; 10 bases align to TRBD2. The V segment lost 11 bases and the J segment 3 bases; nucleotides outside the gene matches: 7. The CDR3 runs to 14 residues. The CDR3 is CACGLAGDYNEQFF. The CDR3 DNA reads TGTGCCTGCGGCCTAGCGGGAGACTACAATGAGCAGTTCTTC.

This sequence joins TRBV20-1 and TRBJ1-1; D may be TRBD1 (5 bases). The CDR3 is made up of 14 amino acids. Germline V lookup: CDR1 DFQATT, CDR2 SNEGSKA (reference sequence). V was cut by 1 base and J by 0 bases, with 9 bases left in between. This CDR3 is CSARGIRVNTEAFF. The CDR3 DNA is TGCAGTGCTAGAGGTATCAGGGTGAACACTGAAGCTTTCTTT.

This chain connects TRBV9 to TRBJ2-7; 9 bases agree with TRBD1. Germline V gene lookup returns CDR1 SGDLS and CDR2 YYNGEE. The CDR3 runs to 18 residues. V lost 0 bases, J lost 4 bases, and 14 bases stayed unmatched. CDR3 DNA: TGTGCCAGCAGCGTAGGTCCATTCTCCGGGACAGGGTCATACGAGCAGTACTTC. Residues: CASSVGPFSGTGSYEQYF.

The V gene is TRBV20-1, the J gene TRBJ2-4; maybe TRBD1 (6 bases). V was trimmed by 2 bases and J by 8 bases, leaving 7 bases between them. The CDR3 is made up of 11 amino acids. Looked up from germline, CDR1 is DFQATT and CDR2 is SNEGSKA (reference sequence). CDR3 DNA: TGCAGTGCTAGAAACAGGGACATTCAGTACTTC. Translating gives CSARNRDIQYF.

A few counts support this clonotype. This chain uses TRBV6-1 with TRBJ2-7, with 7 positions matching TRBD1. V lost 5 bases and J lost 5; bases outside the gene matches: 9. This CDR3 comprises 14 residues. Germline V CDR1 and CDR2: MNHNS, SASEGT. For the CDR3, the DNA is TGTGCCAGCAGTCCCGGGACAGCGACTCACGAGCAGTACTTC. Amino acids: CASSPGTATHEQYF.

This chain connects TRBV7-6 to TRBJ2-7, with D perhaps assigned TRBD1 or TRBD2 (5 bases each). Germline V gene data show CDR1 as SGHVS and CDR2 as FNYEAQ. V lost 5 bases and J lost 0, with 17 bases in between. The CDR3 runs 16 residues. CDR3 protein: CASSKVGTQSSYEQYF. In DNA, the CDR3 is TGTGCCAGCAGCAAAGTGGGGACCCAAAGCTCCTACGAGCAGTACTTC.

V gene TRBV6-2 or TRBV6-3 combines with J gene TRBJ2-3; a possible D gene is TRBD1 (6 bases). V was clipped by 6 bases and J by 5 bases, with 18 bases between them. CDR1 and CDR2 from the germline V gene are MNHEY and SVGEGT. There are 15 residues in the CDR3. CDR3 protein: CASRDSEVSGDTQYF. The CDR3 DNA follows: TGTGCCAGCAGGGACAGTGAGGTCAGTGGAGATACGCAGTATTTT.

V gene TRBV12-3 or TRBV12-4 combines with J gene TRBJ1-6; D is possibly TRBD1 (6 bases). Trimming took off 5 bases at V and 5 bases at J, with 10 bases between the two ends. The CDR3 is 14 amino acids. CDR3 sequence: CASSRRGDNSPLHF. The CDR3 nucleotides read TGTGCCAGCAGTCGCAGGGGAGATAATTCACCCCTCCACTTT.

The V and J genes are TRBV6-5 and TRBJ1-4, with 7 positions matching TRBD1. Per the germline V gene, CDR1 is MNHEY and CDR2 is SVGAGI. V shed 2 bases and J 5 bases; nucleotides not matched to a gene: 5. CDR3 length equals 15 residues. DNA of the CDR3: TGTGCCAGCAGTTACGTAGGGGGCTTCAATGAAAAACTGTTTTTT. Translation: CASSYVGGFNEKLFF.

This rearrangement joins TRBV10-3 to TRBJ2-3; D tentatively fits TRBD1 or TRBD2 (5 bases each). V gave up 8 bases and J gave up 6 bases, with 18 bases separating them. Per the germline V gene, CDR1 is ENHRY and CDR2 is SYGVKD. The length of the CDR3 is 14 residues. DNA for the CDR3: TGTGCCATCCGCGCCTCCGGGACCGAGGATACGCAGTATTTT. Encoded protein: CAIRASGTEDTQYF.

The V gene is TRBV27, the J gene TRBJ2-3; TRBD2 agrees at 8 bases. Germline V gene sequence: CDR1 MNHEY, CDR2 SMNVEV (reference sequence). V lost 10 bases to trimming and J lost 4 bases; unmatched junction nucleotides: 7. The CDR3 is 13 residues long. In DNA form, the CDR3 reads TGTGCCATCGGGGGGGGTATCTCAGATACGCAGTATTTT. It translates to CAIGGGISDTQYF.

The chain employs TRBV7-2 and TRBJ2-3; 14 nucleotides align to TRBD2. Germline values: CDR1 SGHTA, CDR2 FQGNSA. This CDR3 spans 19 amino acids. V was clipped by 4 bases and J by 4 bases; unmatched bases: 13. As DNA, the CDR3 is TGTGCCAGCAGCTCTGGTCCCGGGACTAGCGGGAGAAGATCAGATACGCAGTATTTT. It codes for CASSSGPGTSGRRSDTQYF.

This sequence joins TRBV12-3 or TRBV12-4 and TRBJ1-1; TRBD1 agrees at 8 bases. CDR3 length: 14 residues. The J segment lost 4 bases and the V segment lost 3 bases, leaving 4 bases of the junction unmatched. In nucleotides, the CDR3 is TGTGCCAGCAGTTTGGCAGGGGGCCGCACTGAAGCTTTCTTT. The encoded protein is CASSLAGGRTEAFF.

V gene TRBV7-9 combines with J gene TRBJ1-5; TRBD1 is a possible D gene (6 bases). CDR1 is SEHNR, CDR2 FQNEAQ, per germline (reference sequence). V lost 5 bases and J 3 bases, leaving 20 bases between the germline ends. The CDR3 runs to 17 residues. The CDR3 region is CASSPGRGGLNNQPQHF. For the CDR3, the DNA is TGTGCCAGCAGCCCGGGCAGGGGCGGGTTAAACAATCAGCCCCAGCATTTT. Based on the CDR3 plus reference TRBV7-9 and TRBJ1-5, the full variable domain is DTGVSQNPRHKITKRGQNVTFRCDPISEHNRLYWYRQTLGQGPEFLTYFQNEAQLEKSRLLSDRFSAERPKGSFSTLEIQRTEQGDSAMYLCASSPGRGGLNNQPQHFGDGTRLSIL.

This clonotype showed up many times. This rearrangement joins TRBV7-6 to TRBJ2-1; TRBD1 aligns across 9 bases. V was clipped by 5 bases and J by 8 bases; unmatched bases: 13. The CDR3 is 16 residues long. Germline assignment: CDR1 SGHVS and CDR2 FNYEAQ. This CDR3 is CASSRPRTGAPHEQFF. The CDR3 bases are TGTGCCAGCAGCCGCCCCCGGACAGGGGCCCCCCATGAGCAGTTCTTC.

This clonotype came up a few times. The CDR3 nucleotides are TGTGCCAGCAGTGAAGGGGACAGGGGGGGTGCCAAAAACATTCAGTACTTC. Translated, it gives CASSEGDRGGAKNIQYF. The chain combines TRBV6-1 with TRBJ2-4; the match to TRBD1 covers 11 bases. With 1 base clipped from V and 1 base from J, the junction kept 3 bases outside the gene matches. The CDR3 sequence is 17 residues long. Germline CDR1 is MNHNS and CDR2 is SASEGT.

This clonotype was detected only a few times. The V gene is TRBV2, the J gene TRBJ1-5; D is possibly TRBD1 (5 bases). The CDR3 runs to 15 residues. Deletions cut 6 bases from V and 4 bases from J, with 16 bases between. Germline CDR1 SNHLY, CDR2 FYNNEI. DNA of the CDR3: TGTGCCAGCAGCCGGGAAGGGGCTGGAAATCAGCCCCAGCATTTT. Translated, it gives CASSREGAGNQPQHF.